Listed here are 26 T cell receptor beta chains from one sample, sequenced in a study of early T cells in non-severe SARS-CoV-2 infection. One entry per CDR3 protein, called by TCRdb with MiXCR from the 5' RACE reads. The sample shows more than 60,000 distinct CDR3 sequences, less than 15% of them seen only once. The sequenced sample consisted of whole blood. The receptors derive from an adult who was a healthcare worker with PCR-confirmed SARS-CoV-2 infection or an uninfected control (not recorded which).

The CDR3, as DNA: TGTGCCATCAGTGAGTCCCCGGGACAGCCCTACGAGCAGTACTTC. Its protein product is CAISESPGQPYEQYF. The genes are TRBV10-3 and TRBJ2-7; 7 bases fit TRBD1. CDR1 is ENHRY and CDR2 is SYGVKD in the germline V gene. The CDR3 is 15 residues long. V dropped 0 bases and J dropped 2; count of bases not matched to a gene: 4.

The chain is built from TRBV6-1 and TRBJ2-1, with D perhaps TRBD2 (6 bases). The CDR3 covers 15 residues. Trimming removed 3 bases from V and 3 bases from J, with 12 bases in between. Germline-derived CDR1 and CDR2 are MNHNS and SASEGT. The CDR3 loop is CASSELGGDYNEQFF. CDR3 in DNA: TGTGCCAGCAGTGAGTTAGGCGGGGACTACAATGAGCAGTTCTTC.

This chain links TRBV27 with TRBJ2-7; D is unclear. V lost 3 bases, J lost 0 bases, and 6 bases lay in between. This CDR3 has 13 amino acids. Per germline, CDR1 MNHEY and CDR2 SMNVEV (reference sequence). Here the CDR3 reads CASSFLPSYEQYF. Here the CDR3 DNA reads TGTGCCAGCAGTTTTCTGCCCTCCTACGAGCAGTACTTC.

This clonotype was detected a few times. This chain links TRBV19 with TRBJ1-1, with D hard to call. Germline V gene data show CDR1 as LNHDA and CDR2 as SQIVND (reference sequence). The V end lost 9 bases, the J end lost 0 bases, and 11 bases lay between the germline ends. CDR3 length equals 13 residues. CDR3 sequence reads: CASTPRLNTEAFF. The CDR3 DNA is TGTGCCAGCACTCCCCGACTGAACACTGAAGCTTTCTTT.

This clonotype occurred a few times. The chain recombines TRBV29-1 with TRBJ2-6; no clear D gene. Germline-derived CDR1 and CDR2 are SQVTM and ANQGSEA. Trimming took 6 bases from V and 2 from J, leaving 11 bases between them. This CDR3 spans 14 amino acids. The DNA of the CDR3 is TGCAGCGTAGAAAGGGTTGCTGGGGCCAACGTCCTGACTTTC. Its translation is CSVERVAGANVLTF.

The rearrangement uses TRBV7-2 and TRBJ2-7, with a possible D match to TRBD2 (5 bases). This CDR3 comprises 13 residues. Germline V gives CDR1 SGHTA, CDR2 FQGNSA. V lost 3 bases to trimming and J lost 6 bases, with 12 bases between them. In DNA, the CDR3 is TGTGCCAGCAGCTTGGACGGGAAGTCCGAGCAGTACTTC. Amino acids: CASSLDGKSEQYF.

The chain recombines TRBV4-1 with TRBJ1-2; a weak D match, TRBD1 (6 bases). Germline-derived CDR1 and CDR2 are MGHRA and YSYEKL. The CDR3 extends over 15 amino acids. Trimming shortened V by 5 bases and J by 0 bases, and 13 bases separated the two germline ends. In nucleotides, the CDR3 is TGCGCCAGCAGCAAGCGACAGGAACCTAACTATGGCTACACCTTC. Amino acids: CASSKRQEPNYGYTF.

This chain connects TRBV10-3 to TRBJ2-5; D is unclear. The CDR3 runs 13 residues. V was shortened by 2 bases and J by 2 bases, with 6 bases between the two germline ends. Germline lookup yields CDR1 ENHRY and CDR2 SYGVKD. CDR3 nucleotide sequence: TGTGCCATCAGTGAGCGGCGTCAAGAGACCCAGTACTTC. Residues: CAISERRQETQYF.

This chain uses TRBV12-3 or TRBV12-4 with TRBJ1-5; D may be TRBD1 (5 bases). The CDR3 sequence is 13 residues long. Trimming removed 3 bases from V and 6 bases from J, with 9 bases in between. The CDR3, as DNA: TGTGCCAGCAGTTTCGGGGGGATTCAGCCCCAGCATTTT. Translation gives CASSFGGIQPQHF.

In this sample, this clonotype turned up a few times. The chain carries TRBV10-3 and TRBJ1-1, with a weak D call TRBD1 (5 bases). V dropped 6 bases and J dropped 0 bases, with 17 bases sitting between them. The germline V gene has CDR1 ENHRY and CDR2 SYGVKD. This CDR3 contains 16 residues. CDR3 loop: CAIRTSQAGMNTEAFF. The CDR3 nucleotides are TGTGCCATCAGGACCTCGCAGGCAGGGATGAACACTGAAGCTTTCTTT.

The table lists this clonotype with a few counts. The chain couples TRBV5-1 to TRBJ2-7, with TRBD1 matching over 8 bases. The CDR3 loop spans 14 amino acids. V lost 3 bases, J lost 2 bases, and 4 bases stayed unmatched. CDR1 is SGHRS, CDR2 YFSETQ, per germline. The CDR3 region has the DNA TGCGCCAGCAGCTCGGGACAGGTCACCTACGAGCAGTACTTC. Translation: CASSSGQVTYEQYF. Full variable domain (rest looked up from reference TRBV5-1 and TRBJ2-7): KAGVTQTPRYLIKTRGQQVTLSCSPISGHRSVSWYQQTPGQGLQFLFEYFSETQRNKGNFPGRFSGRQFSNSRSEMNVSTLELGDSALYLCASSSGQVTYEQYFGPGTRLTVT.

At least ten counts were recorded for this clonotype. V is TRBV12-3 or TRBV12-4 and J is TRBJ1-2, with TRBD1 identical over 9 bases. V dropped 6 bases and J dropped 8; count of bases not matched to a gene: 4. This CDR3 has 12 amino acids. The CDR3 region is CASRDTGGGYTF. DNA of the CDR3: TGTGCCAGCAGAGATACAGGGGGCGGCTACACCTTC.

This clonotype has only a few counts. The chain links TRBV20-1 to TRBJ2-7; possibly TRBD2 for D (6 bases). Trimming pared 3 bases from V and 2 bases from J, leaving 11 bases between. The CDR3 has 13 amino acids. The germline gives CDR1 DFQATT, CDR2 SNEGSKA (reference sequence). The CDR3 here is CSARPGLPYEQYF. CDR3 DNA: TGCAGTGCTAGGCCGGGACTTCCCTACGAGCAGTACTTC.

Only a few counts were recorded for this clonotype. The chain links TRBV5-4 to TRBJ2-7; D may match TRBD1 or TRBD2 (5 bases each). Germline V CDR1 and CDR2: SGHNT, YYREEE (reference sequence). The CDR3 runs 15 residues. Trimming shortened V by 8 bases and J by 0 bases, and 18 bases separated the two germline ends. The CDR3 bases are TGTGCCAGTAGCACCCGAGGGGCCATCTCCTACGAGCAGTACTTC. It is translated as CASSTRGAISYEQYF.

This clonotype was seen a few times. This chain links TRBV20-1 with TRBJ1-2; possibly TRBD1 for D (5 bases). The V and J ends lost 6 bases and 1 base respectively, with 12 bases between them. CDR1 is DFQATT and CDR2 is SNEGSKA in the germline V gene (reference sequence). CDR3 size: 13 residues. In nucleotides, the CDR3 is TGCAGTGCCAACCCTCAGGGTAACTATGGCTACACCTTC. Its protein product is CSANPQGNYGYTF.

This clonotype has a count of ten or more. The V and J genes are TRBV6-5 and TRBJ1-6; TRBD1 might be the D (5 bases). The CDR3 is 16 residues long. Trimming removed 0 bases from V and 8 bases from J, with 14 bases in between. In germline, CDR1 is MNHEY, CDR2 SVGAGI. The CDR3 DNA reads as TGTGCCAGCAGTTACTCGAAGGGGAAGATGGATTCACCCCTCCACTTT. Translation gives CASSYSKGKMDSPLHF.

This clonotype has at least ten counts. The J gene is TRBJ2-1, the V gene TRBV20-1, with D possibly TRBD2 on 5 matching bases. Germline-derived CDR1 and CDR2 are DFQATT and SNEGSKA (reference sequence). The CDR3 is made up of 13 amino acids. Trimming removed 5 bases from V and 7 bases from J, with 15 bases in between. The CDR3 DNA follows: TGCAGTGCTTCAAAGCGGACGGTGAATGAGCAGTTCTTC. Protein sequence: CSASKRTVNEQFF.

This clonotype was seen a handful of times. This rearrangement joins TRBV11-3 to TRBJ2-3; weak D call: TRBD2 (6 bases). This CDR3 is 17 amino acids long. Germline loops: CDR1 SGHNT, CDR2 YENEEA. Trimming left V 2 bases short and J 2 bases short, with 17 bases between. CDR3 loop: CASSLRLGSGPTDTQYF. CDR3 in DNA: TGTGCCAGCAGCTTAAGGTTGGGTAGCGGACCCACAGATACGCAGTATTTT.

The chain has TRBV7-3 and TRBJ1-1; D is perhaps TRBD1 (6 bases). V lost 5 bases and J 3 bases, leaving 13 bases between the germline ends. Germline CDR1 SGHTA, CDR2 FQGTGA. The CDR3 loop spans 14 amino acids. Here the CDR3 reads CASSPQGVDTEAFF. In DNA, the CDR3 is TGTGCCAGCAGCCCACAGGGAGTGGACACTGAAGCTTTCTTT.

This clonotype has ten or more counts. The chain has TRBV20-1 and TRBJ1-2, with 10 bases matching TRBD1. CDR1 and CDR2 (germline): DFQATT, SNEGSKA (reference sequence). CDR3 length: 13 residues. V was pared by 3 bases and J by 9 bases, with 7 bases of the junction left unmatched. The CDR3 bases are TGCAGTGCTAGGGACAGGGGGAGAGGGAGCTACACCTTC. Protein product: CSARDRGRGSYTF.

This clonotype was seen a handful of times. V usage is TRBV5-4 and J usage is TRBJ2-7; possibly TRBD1 or TRBD2 for D (5 bases each). The CDR3 is 14 residues long. From germline, CDR1 is SGHNT and CDR2 YYREEE (reference sequence). Trimming removed 0 bases at V and 0 bases at J, with 7 bases between. The chain's CDR3 is CASSLAGTSYEQYF. CDR3 coding DNA: TGTGCCAGCAGCTTGGCGGGGACCTCCTACGAGCAGTACTTC.

J is TRBJ2-7 and V is TRBV27; 8 nucleotides line up with TRBD1. This CDR3 has 15 residues. Germline V gene data show CDR1 as MNHEY and CDR2 as SMNVEV (reference sequence). Germline trimming cut 2 bases from V and 2 bases from J; bases unmatched to any gene: 5. In DNA form, the CDR3 reads TGTGCCAGCAGTTTAACCCCGGGACAGGCCTACGAGCAGTACTTC. This encodes CASSLTPGQAYEQYF.

This clonotype appeared many times. The genes are TRBV7-2 and TRBJ1-5; D gene ambiguous. V lost 3 bases, J lost 5 bases, and 8 bases lay in between. This CDR3 has 13 amino acids. From germline, CDR1 is SGHTA and CDR2 FQGNSA. CDR3 DNA sequence: TGTGCCAGCAGCTTTAGGGAAGATCAGCCCCAGCATTTT. This gives the protein CASSFREDQPQHF.

This clonotype was observed a few times. V usage is TRBV7-9 and J usage is TRBJ1-5; D uncertain. The CDR3 spans 12 residues. The germline gives CDR1 SEHNR, CDR2 FQNEAQ (reference sequence). Trimming took 4 bases from V and 7 from J, leaving 8 bases between them. The CDR3 bases are TGTGCCAGCAGCTCCCGCTGGCAGCCCCAGCATTTT. Amino acid sequence: CASSSRWQPQHF.

At least ten counts were recorded for this clonotype. The chain links TRBV18 to TRBJ1-2; D unclear. This CDR3 spans 18 amino acids. The germline V gene encodes CDR1 KGHSH and CDR2 LQKENI. Deletions cut 2 bases from V and 3 bases from J, with 22 bases between. The CDR3 sequence: CASSPREARGQLHYGYTF. The CDR3, as DNA: TGTGCCAGCTCACCAAGGGAAGCGCGCGGGCAATTACACTATGGCTACACCTTC.

CDR3 sequence reads: CASSFSWDRGTDTQYF. CDR3 DNA sequence: TGTGCCAGCAGCTTCAGCTGGGACAGGGGCACAGATACGCAGTATTTT. The J gene is TRBJ2-3, the V gene TRBV9, with 9 bases aligning to TRBD1. Trimming cost V 4 bases and J 1 base; bases outside gene matches: 7. In germline, CDR1 is SGDLS, CDR2 YYNGEE. This CDR3 spans 16 amino acids.